The clone carrying this TCR beta chain was observed a handful of times. This sample is part of a study of blood T cell repertoires in COVID-19. Only in-frame clones appear in the TCRdb table, and some are missing; sequencing was by immunoSEQ multiplex PCR. The profile shows some 66,000 clones, approximately 93% of them singletons. CDR1 and CDR2 (germline): MNHEY, SMNVEV (reference sequence). The CDR3 totals 15 residues. V lost 7 bases and J 6 bases, leaving 16 bases between the germline ends. Sequenced material: peripheral blood. This receptor was obtained from a man between 65 and 85 years old with active COVID-19. V is TRBV27 and J is TRBJ1-6, with D tentatively TRBD1 (6 bases). The CDR3 is CASMLSDRINSPLHF. DNA for the CDR3: TGTGCCAGCATGCTGTCCGACAGGATTAATTCACCCCTCCACTTT.